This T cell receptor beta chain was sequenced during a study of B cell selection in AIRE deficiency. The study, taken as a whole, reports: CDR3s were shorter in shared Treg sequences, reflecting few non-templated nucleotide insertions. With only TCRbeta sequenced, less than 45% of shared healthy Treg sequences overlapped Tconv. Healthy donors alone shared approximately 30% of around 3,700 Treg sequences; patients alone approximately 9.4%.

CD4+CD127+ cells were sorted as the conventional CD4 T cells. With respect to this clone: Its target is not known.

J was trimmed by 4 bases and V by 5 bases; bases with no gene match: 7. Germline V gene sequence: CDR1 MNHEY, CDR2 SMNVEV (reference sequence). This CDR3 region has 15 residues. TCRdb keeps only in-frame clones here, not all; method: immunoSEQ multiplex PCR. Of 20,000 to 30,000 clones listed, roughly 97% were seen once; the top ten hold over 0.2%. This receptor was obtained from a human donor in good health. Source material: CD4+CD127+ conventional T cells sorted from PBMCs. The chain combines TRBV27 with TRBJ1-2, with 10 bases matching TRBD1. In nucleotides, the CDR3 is TGTGCCAGCAGTCCAGGGACAGGGGTTGTCTATGGCTACACCTTC. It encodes CASSPGTGVVYGYTF.